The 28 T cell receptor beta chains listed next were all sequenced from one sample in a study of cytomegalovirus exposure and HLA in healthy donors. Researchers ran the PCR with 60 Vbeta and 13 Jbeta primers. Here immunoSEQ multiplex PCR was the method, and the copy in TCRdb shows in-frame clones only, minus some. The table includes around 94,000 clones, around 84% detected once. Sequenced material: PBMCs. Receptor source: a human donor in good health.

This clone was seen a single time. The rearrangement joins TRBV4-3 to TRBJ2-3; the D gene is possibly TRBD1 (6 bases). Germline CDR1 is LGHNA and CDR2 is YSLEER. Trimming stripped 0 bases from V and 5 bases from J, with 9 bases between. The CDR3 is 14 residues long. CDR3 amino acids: CASSQDRGRDTQYF. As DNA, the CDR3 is TGCGCCAGCAGCCAAGACAGGGGAAGAGATACGCAGTATTTT.

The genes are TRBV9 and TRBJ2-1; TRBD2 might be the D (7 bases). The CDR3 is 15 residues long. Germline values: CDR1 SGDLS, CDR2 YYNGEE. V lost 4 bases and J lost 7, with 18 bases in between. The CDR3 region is CASSPRGGRENEQFF. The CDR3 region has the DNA TGTGCCAGCAGCCCTAGGGGGGGGAGGGAAAATGAGCAGTTCTTC. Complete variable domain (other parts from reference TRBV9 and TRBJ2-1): DSGVTQTPKHLITATGQRVTLRCSPRSGDLSVYWYQQSLDQGLQFLIQYYNGEERAKGNILERFSAQQFPDLHSELNLSSLELGDSALYFCASSPRGGRENEQFFGPGTRLTVL.

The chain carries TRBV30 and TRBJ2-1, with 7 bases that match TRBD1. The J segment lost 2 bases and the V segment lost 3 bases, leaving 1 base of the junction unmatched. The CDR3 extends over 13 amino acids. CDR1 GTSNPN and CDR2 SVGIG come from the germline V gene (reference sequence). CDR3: CAWRQGAYNEQFF. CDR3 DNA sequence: TGTGCCTGGAGGCAGGGGGCCTACAATGAGCAGTTCTTC.

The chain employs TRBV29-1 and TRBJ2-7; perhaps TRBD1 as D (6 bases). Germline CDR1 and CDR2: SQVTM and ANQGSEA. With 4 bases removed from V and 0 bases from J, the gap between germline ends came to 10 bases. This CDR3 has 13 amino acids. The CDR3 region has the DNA TGCAGCGTTGTAACAGGGAGCTCCTACGAGCAGTACTTC. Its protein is CSVVTGSSYEQYF.

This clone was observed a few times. Written as DNA, the CDR3 is TGTGCCAGCAGCTTAAACAGCGGGAGACCTGGAGATACGCAGTATTTT. Protein: CASSLNSGRPGDTQYF. J is TRBJ2-3 and V is TRBV7-3; 8 bases fit TRBD2. The V and J ends lost 1 base and 5 bases, in that order; junction bases with no gene match: 8. This CDR3 contains 16 residues. Germline V gives CDR1 SGHTA, CDR2 FQGTGA.

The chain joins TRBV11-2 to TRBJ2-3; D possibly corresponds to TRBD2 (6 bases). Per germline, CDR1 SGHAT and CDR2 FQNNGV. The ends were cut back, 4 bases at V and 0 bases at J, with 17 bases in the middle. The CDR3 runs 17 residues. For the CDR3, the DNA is TGTGCCAGCAGCTCCCGGACTAATAAACTTAGCACAGATACGCAGTATTTT. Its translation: CASSSRTNKLSTDTQYF.

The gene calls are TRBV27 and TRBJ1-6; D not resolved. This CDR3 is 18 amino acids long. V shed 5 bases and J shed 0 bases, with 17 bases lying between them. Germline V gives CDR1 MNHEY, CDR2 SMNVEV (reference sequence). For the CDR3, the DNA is TGTGCCAGCAGTACTTTTACGGCGAGGAGCTCCTATAATTCACCCCTCCACTTT. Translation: CASSTFTARSSYNSPLHF.

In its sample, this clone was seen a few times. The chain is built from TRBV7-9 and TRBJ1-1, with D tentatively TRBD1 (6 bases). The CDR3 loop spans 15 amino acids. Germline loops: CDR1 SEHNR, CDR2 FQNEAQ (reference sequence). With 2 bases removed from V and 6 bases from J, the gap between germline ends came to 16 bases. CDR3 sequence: CASSLFQGIEAEAFF. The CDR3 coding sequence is TGTGCCAGCAGCTTATTCCAGGGGATTGAGGCTGAAGCTTTCTTT.

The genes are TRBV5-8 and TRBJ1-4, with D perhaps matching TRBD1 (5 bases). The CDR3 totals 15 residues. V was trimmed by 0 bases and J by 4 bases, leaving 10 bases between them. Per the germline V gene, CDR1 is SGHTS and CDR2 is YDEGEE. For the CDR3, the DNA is TGTGCCAGCAGCTTGGGGACAACGGGTAATGAAAAACTGTTTTTT. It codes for CASSLGTTGNEKLFF. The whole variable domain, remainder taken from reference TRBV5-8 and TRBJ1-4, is EAGVTQSPTHLIKTRGQQATLRCSPISGHTSVYWYQQALGLGLQFLLWYDEGEERNRGNFPPRFSGRQFPNYSSELNVNALELEDSALYLCASSLGTTGNEKLFFGSGTQLSVL.

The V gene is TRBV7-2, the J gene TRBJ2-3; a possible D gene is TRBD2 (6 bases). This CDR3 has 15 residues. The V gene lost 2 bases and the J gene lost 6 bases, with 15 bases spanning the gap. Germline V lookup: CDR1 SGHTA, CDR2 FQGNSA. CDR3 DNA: TGTGCCAGCAGCTTAAGAGGGAGGCCCACGGATACGCAGTATTTT. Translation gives CASSLRGRPTDTQYF.

The CDR3 DNA reads TGCAGTGCTAGAGGGCAGGGTGGCGCTTTCTTT. Translated, it gives CSARGQGGAFF. The V gene is TRBV20-1, the J gene TRBJ1-1, with a weak D call TRBD1 (5 bases). Trimming removed 1 base from V and 11 bases from J, with 11 bases in between. Per the germline V gene, CDR1 is DFQATT and CDR2 is SNEGSKA (reference sequence). This CDR3 has 11 amino acids.

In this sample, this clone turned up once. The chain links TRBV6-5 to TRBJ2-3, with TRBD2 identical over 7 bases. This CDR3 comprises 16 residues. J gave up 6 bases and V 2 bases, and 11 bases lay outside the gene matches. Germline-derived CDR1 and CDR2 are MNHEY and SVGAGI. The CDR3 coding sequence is TGTGCCAGCAGTTACGGGCGGGGGTCTCCGGGGGATACGCAGTATTTT. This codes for CASSYGRGSPGDTQYF.

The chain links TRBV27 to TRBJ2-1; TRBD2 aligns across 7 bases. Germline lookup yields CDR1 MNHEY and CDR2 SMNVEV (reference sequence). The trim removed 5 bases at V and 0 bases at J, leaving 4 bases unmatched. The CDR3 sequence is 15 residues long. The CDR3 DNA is TGTGCCAGCAGTCCCAGCGGGACCTCCTACAATGAGCAGTTCTTC. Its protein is CASSPSGTSYNEQFF.

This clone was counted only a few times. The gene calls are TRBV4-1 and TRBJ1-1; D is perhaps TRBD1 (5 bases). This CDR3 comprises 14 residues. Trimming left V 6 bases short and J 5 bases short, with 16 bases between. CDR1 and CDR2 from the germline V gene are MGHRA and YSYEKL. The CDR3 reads CASSLRRGGTEAFF. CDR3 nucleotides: TGCGCCAGCAGTCTAAGACGCGGGGGGACTGAAGCTTTCTTT.

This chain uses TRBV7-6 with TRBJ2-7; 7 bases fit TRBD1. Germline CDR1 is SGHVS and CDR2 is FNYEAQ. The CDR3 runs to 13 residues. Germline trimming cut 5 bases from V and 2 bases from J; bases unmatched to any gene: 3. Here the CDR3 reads CASSKGQAYEQYF. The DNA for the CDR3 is TGTGCCAGCAGCAAAGGACAGGCCTACGAGCAGTACTTC.

DNA of the CDR3: TGCGCCAGCAGCCAAGATCGCGGGACTAGAGGTCAAGAGACCCAGTACTTC. Translated: CASSQDRGTRGQETQYF. This sequence joins TRBV4-1 and TRBJ2-5, with 8 bases fitting TRBD2. The CDR3 is 17 residues long. V was pared by 0 bases and J by 2 bases, with 8 bases of the junction left unmatched. The germline V gene encodes CDR1 MGHRA and CDR2 YSYEKL.

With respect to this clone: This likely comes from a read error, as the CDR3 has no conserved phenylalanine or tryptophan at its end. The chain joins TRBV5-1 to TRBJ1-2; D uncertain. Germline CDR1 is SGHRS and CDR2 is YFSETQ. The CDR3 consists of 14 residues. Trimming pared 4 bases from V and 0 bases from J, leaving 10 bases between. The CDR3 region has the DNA TGCGCCAGCAGCCTTCTAGGGACTAACTATGGCTACACCCTC. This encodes CASSLLGTNYGYTL.

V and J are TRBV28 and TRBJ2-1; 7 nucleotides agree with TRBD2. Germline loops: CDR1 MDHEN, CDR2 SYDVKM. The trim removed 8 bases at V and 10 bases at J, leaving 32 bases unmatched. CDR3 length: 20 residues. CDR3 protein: CASGISGRFVEAGRTKEQFF. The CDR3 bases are TGTGCCAGCGGGATTTCGGGGCGCTTCGTTGAAGCGGGGAGGACCAAGGAGCAGTTCTTC.

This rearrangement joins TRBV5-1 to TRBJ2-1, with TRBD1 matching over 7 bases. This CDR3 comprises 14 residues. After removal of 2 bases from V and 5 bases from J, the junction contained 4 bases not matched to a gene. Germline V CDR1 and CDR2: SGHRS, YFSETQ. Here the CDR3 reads CASSFGTVNNEQFF. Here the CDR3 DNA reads TGCGCCAGCAGCTTCGGGACAGTTAACAATGAGCAGTTCTTC.

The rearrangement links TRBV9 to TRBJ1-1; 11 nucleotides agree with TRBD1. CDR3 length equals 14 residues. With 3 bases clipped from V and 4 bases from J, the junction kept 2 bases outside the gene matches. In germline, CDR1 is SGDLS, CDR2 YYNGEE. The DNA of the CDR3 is TGTGCCAGCAGCGCCGGGACAGGGGGCACTGAAGCTTTCTTT. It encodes CASSAGTGGTEAFF.

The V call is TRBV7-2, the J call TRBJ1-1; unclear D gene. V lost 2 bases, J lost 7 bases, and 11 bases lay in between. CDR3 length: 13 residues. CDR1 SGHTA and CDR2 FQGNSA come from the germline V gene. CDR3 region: CASSLWAESEAFF. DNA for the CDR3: TGTGCCAGCAGCTTATGGGCAGAGAGTGAAGCTTTCTTT.

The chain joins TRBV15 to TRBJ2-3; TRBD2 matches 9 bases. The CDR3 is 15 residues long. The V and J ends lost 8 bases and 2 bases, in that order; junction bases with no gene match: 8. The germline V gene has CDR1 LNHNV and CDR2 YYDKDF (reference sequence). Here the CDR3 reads CATRKAGGPTDTQYF. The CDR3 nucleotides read TGTGCCACCCGTAAGGCGGGAGGGCCCACAGATACGCAGTATTTT.

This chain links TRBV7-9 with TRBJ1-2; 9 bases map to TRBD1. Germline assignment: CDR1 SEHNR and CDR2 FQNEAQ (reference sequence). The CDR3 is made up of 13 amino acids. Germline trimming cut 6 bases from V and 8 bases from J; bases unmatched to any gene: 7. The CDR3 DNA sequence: TGTGCCAGCAGAGCCGACAGGGGGGAGGGCTACACCTTC. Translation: CASRADRGEGYTF.

The CDR3 nucleotides read TGTGCCAGCAGCGTGGACCCAGACAGGAACACTGAAGCTTTCTTT. Translated: CASSVDPDRNTEAFF. The V and J genes are TRBV9 and TRBJ1-1; maybe TRBD1 (5 bases). Looked up from germline, CDR1 is SGDLS and CDR2 is YYNGEE. This CDR3 has 15 residues. Trimming pared 2 bases from V and 1 base from J, leaving 12 bases between.

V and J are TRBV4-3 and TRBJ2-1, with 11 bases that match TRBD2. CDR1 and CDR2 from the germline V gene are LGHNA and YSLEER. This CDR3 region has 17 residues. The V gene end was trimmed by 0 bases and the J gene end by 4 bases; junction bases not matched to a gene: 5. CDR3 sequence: CASSQDLGTSGYNEQFF. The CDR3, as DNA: TGCGCCAGCAGCCAAGATCTTGGGACTAGCGGTTACAATGAGCAGTTCTTC.

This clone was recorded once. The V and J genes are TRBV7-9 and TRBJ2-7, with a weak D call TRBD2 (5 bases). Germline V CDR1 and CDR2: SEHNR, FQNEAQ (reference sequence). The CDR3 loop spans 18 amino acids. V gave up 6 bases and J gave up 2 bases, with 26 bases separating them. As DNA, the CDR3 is TGTGCCAGCAGTCGTCCGCTGACATCCCTCGGGCGGGCCTACGAGCAGTACTTC. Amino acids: CASSRPLTSLGRAYEQYF. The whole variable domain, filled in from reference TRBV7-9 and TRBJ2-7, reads DTGVSQNPRHKITKRGQNVTFRCDPISEHNRLYWYRQTLGQGPEFLTYFQNEAQLEKSRLLSDRFSAERPKGSFSTLEIQRTEQGDSAMYLCASSRPLTSLGRAYEQYFGPGTRLTVT.

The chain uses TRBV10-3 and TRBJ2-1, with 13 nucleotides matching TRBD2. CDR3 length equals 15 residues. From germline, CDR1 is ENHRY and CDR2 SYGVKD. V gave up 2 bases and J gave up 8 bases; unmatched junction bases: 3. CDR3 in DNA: TGTGCCATCAGTGAGGGACTAGCGGGAGTCGATGAGCAGTTCTTC. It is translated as CAISEGLAGVDEQFF.

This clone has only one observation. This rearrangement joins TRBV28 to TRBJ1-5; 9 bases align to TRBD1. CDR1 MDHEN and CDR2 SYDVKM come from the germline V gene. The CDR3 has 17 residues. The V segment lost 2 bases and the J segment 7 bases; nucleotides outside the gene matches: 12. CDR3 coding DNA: TGTGCCAGCAGTTTACCAGCGGGACAGGGCATTAAGCAGCCCCAGCATTTT. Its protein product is CASSLPAGQGIKQPQHF.